This TCR beta chain came from a study of blood T cell repertoires in COVID-19. The CDR3 has 15 amino acids. The germline V and J ends were trimmed by 1 base and 3 bases, with 13 bases remaining between them. The germline V gene has CDR1 SEHNR and CDR2 FQNEAQ (reference sequence). How the authors handled the data: Amplification from reference gene primers served as the basis for estimated nucleated cell counts. The table came from immunoSEQ multiplex PCR; TCRdb's copy has only in-frame clones and leaves some out. D and trimming were read from the DNA, whereas the V and J calls and clone size are those reported in that table. Seen here are fewer than 180,000 clones, around 85% observed once, and the top ten hold approximately 3.5%.

The V and J genes are TRBV7-9 and TRBJ2-7; possibly TRBD1 for D (5 bases). The sample comprised peripheral blood. The receptor was derived from an older man with acute or convalescent COVID-19. CDR3 region: CASSLGGAQYYEQYF. CDR3 bases: TGTGCCAGCAGCTTAGGTGGGGCTCAGTACTACGAGCAGTACTTC.